The 11 T cell receptor beta chains below come from one sample, sequenced in a study of blood T cell repertoires in COVID-19. Using immunoSEQ multiplex PCR, the repertoire was profiled, and TCRdb retains in-frame clones only, with some absent. The sample carries tens of thousands of clones, around 92% recorded once. The material sequenced was peripheral blood. The receptors come from an older man with active or convalescent COVID-19.

This rearrangement joins TRBV11-2 to TRBJ2-5; maybe TRBD2 (6 bases). The CDR3 sequence is 16 residues long. V was trimmed by 5 bases and J by 5 bases, leaving 21 bases between them. Germline assignment: CDR1 SGHAT and CDR2 FQNNGV. The CDR3 loop reads CASSLSGRSGGETQYF. The DNA for the CDR3 is TGTGCCAGCAGCCTATCCGGACGGAGCGGAGGGGAGACCCAGTACTTC.

The chain is built from TRBV2 and TRBJ1-2, with 7 bases fitting TRBD1. The length of the CDR3 is 17 residues. From germline, CDR1 is SNHLY and CDR2 FYNNEI. Trimming cost V 6 bases and J 5 bases; bases outside gene matches: 18. The CDR3 loop reads CASRDFGQVASLYGYTF. Written as DNA, the CDR3 is TGTGCCAGCAGAGATTTTGGACAGGTGGCTTCCTTATATGGCTACACCTTC.

V is TRBV28 and J is TRBJ1-3, with D uncertain. V lost 6 bases to trimming and J lost 0 bases, with 9 bases between them. Per the germline V gene, CDR1 is MDHEN and CDR2 is SYDVKM. This CDR3 spans 14 amino acids. Written as DNA, the CDR3 is TGTGCCAGCAGGGACTCTCTCTCTGGAAACACCATATATTTT. Residues: CASRDSLSGNTIYF.

The V and J genes are TRBV9 and TRBJ2-3, with a weak D call TRBD1 (5 bases). There are 16 residues in the CDR3. V shed 0 bases and J shed 2 bases, with 13 bases lying between them. The germline V gene has CDR1 SGDLS and CDR2 YYNGEE. The CDR3 region is CASSVAEGHHTDTQYF. The CDR3 coding sequence is TGTGCCAGCAGCGTAGCTGAAGGACACCACACAGATACGCAGTATTTT.

The chain recombines TRBV5-4 with TRBJ1-6; the D gene is possibly TRBD1 (5 bases). V dropped 1 base and J dropped 8 bases, with 7 bases sitting between them. The V gene's germline CDR1 is SGHNT and CDR2 YYREEE (reference sequence). The CDR3 covers 13 residues. The CDR3 nucleotides are TGTGCCAGCAGCTTGCAGGGTGATTCACCCCTCCACTTT. This encodes CASSLQGDSPLHF.

This clone was observed a single time. The chain has TRBV6-6 and TRBJ2-7; the match to TRBD1 covers 8 bases. Germline CDR1 and CDR2: MNHNY and SVGAGI (reference sequence). With 5 bases clipped from V and 4 bases from J, the junction kept 4 bases outside the gene matches. CDR3 size: 13 residues. The CDR3: CASSHDRGYEQYF. The CDR3 DNA sequence: TGTGCCAGCAGTCATGACAGGGGTTACGAGCAGTACTTC.

This chain joins TRBV7-2 and TRBJ2-6; D remains unclear. Germline V gene data show CDR1 as SGHTA and CDR2 as FQGNSA. This CDR3 has 15 amino acids. Trimming removed 1 base at V and 2 bases at J, with 6 bases between. The CDR3 sequence: CASSLGVAGANVLTF. CDR3 in DNA: TGTGCCAGCAGCTTAGGTGTAGCTGGGGCCAACGTCCTGACTTTC.

This chain connects TRBV11-2 to TRBJ1-1, with D perhaps matching TRBD1 (5 bases). The CDR3 is 12 residues long. Trimming cost V 4 bases and J 5 bases, with 8 bases left between them. Germline CDR1 reads SGHAT; CDR2 reads FQNNGV. The chain's CDR3 is CASSSRVTEAFF. The CDR3 coding sequence is TGTGCCAGCAGCTCCAGGGTTACTGAAGCTTTCTTT.

A single count supports this clone. The genes are TRBV9 and TRBJ2-7, with 12 bases fitting TRBD2. The ends lost 2 bases at V and 4 bases at J; junction bases unmatched: 4. The CDR3 extends over 15 amino acids. Germline V lookup: CDR1 SGDLS, CDR2 YYNGEE. The CDR3 loop is CASSVATSGGYEQYF. CDR3 DNA sequence: TGTGCCAGCAGCGTCGCGACTAGCGGGGGATACGAGCAGTACTTC.

The rearrangement joins TRBV21-1 to TRBJ2-7; the table names TRBD1, a call not compared with the DNA. TRBV21-1 represents a pseudogene. CDR3 length: 15 amino acids. The CDR3 DNA follows: TGTGCCAGCAGCAAAGTAGGGGATACCCTTTACGAGCAGTACTTC. Translating it yields CASSKVGDTLYEQYF.

The rearrangement joins TRBV25-1 to TRBJ2-4; 7 bases agree with TRBD2. The CDR3 has 15 residues. Germline V lookup: CDR1 MGHDK, CDR2 SYGVNS. V shed 5 bases, J shed 8 bases, and the junction held 12 bases outside the gene matches. CDR3 in DNA: TGTGCCAGCAGTCTGACTAGCCTCGGAGGATACATTCAGTACTTC. This codes for CASSLTSLGGYIQYF.